These 30 T cell receptor beta chains came from one sample sequenced in a study of human T cells and chemical hapten exposure (dated by TCRdb to about 2021). The time point label for this specimen denotes: patch test 3, about 24 weeks after DPC sensitization. Reading the label with the study, this specimen's treatment or condition is: therapeutic diphenylcyclopropenone sensitization with weekly scalp DPC. The library was produced with RACE. Instrument on record: NextSeq 500. The public sequencing data were trimmed at Q25 with fastp and processed into clonotypes with MiXCR by TCRdb, which kept only in-frame beta chains. Rows merge per CDR3 protein into single entries with the most common DNA and genes. The sample profile shows 100,000 to 150,000 distinct CDR3 sequences; approximately 10% of them were found once. The top ten hold approximately 2.5% of the sample. Material: whole blood, obtained in connection with sensitization to the hapten diphenylcyclopropenone (DPC). The receptors stem from a woman in her fifties or sixties with alopecia areata. Some clones in this sample may be carry-over from other donors' samples.

This clonotype has only a few counts. CDR3 sequence (DNA): TGTGCCAGCAGCTTACCAGGACACAAAAACACCGGGGAGCTGTTTTTT. Its translation is CASSLPGHKNTGELFF. The V call is TRBV7-9, the J call TRBJ2-2; tentatively, D is TRBD1 (5 bases). Trimming took off 2 bases at V and 2 bases at J, with 12 bases between the two ends. Germline lookup yields CDR1 SEHNR and CDR2 FQNEAQ (reference sequence). The CDR3 sequence is 16 residues long.

This clonotype has more than one count but fewer than ten. V is TRBV4-1 and J is TRBJ2-1; 13 bases are shared with TRBD2. The junction had 6 bases not matched to a gene; V was cut back by 4 bases and J by 0 bases. The CDR3 extends over 18 amino acids. Germline V CDR1 and CDR2: MGHRA, YSYEKL. The CDR3: CASSLPWTSGSSYNEQFF. CDR3 nucleotides: TGCGCCAGCAGCCTCCCTTGGACTAGCGGGAGCTCCTACAATGAGCAGTTCTTC.

V usage is TRBV7-8 and J usage is TRBJ1-5, with 8 bases fitting TRBD1. CDR3 length: 14 amino acids. V shed 5 bases, J shed 7 bases, and the junction held 7 bases outside the gene matches. Germline V lookup: CDR1 SGHVS, CDR2 FQNEAQ. The CDR3 region is CASSQGTGAQPQHF. DNA of the CDR3: TGTGCCAGCAGCCAGGGGACAGGAGCACAGCCCCAGCATTTT.

This clonotype was observed a handful of times. The chain has TRBV30 and TRBJ2-3; possible D gene TRBD1, 6 bases. Trimming took 5 bases from V and 15 from J, leaving 24 bases between them. The CDR3 covers 13 residues. Germline CDR1 is GTSNPN and CDR2 is SVGIG (reference sequence). CDR3 amino acids: CAWSLPGAPTAYF. Written as DNA, the CDR3 is TGTGCCTGGTCCCTCCCAGGGGCCCCGACGGCTTATTTT.

This clonotype turned up a few times. Written as DNA, the CDR3 is TGTGCCAGCAGCTGGAGGGGGGGCAGGGTAGATGAGCAGTTCTTC. Its protein is CASSWRGGRVDEQFF. This chain links TRBV7-8 with TRBJ2-1; tentatively, D is TRBD2 (7 bases). Trimming removed 4 bases from V and 8 bases from J, with 18 bases in between. This CDR3 is 15 amino acids long. CDR1 is SGHVS, CDR2 FQNEAQ, per germline.

This clonotype was counted a few times. The chain employs TRBV10-3 and TRBJ1-6; no firm D call. V lost 4 bases, J lost 5 bases, and 9 bases lay in between. The germline CDR1 and CDR2 sequences are ENHRY and SYGVKD. There are 14 residues in the CDR3. Here the CDR3 reads CAISAGKNNSPLHF. The CDR3 DNA follows: TGTGCCATCAGTGCGGGGAAGAATAATTCACCCCTCCACTTT.

For this clonotype: One end of the junction does not line up with germline, which may come from a read error. The chain joins TRBV18 to TRBJ1-1; no clear D gene. Germline V gives CDR1 KGHSH, CDR2 LQKENI. The CDR3 contains 14 residues. The CDR3 protein is CASSPPSVKTEAFF. CDR3 coding DNA: TGTGCCAGCTCACCACCATCAGTGAAAACTGAAGCTTTCTTT.

This clonotype has more than one count but fewer than ten. The rearrangement joins TRBV12-5 to TRBJ1-1; possible D gene TRBD1, 5 bases. The CDR3 runs 13 residues. Germline CDR1 LGHNT, CDR2 FRNRAP. V lost 1 base and J 7 bases, leaving 10 bases between the germline ends. The CDR3 DNA reads as TGTGCTAGTGGTTTGGAGGGACTGGGTGAAGCTTTCTTT. Protein: CASGLEGLGEAFF. Full variable domain (rest looked up from reference TRBV12-5 and TRBJ1-1): DARVTQTPRHKVTEMGQEVTMRCQPILGHNTVFWYRQTMMQGLELLAYFRNRAPLDDSGMPKDRFSAEMPDATLATLKIQPSEPRDSAVYFCASGLEGLGEAFFGQGTRLTVV.

This clonotype was observed at least ten times. The genes are TRBV20-1 and TRBJ2-5; D gene uncertain. The CDR3 is 11 residues long. The germline V and J ends were trimmed by 5 bases and 5 bases, with 9 bases remaining between them. Germline assignment: CDR1 DFQATT and CDR2 SNEGSKA (reference sequence). Here the CDR3 DNA reads TGCAGTGCTTCCCCCGGGGAGACCCAGTACTTC. It translates to CSASPGETQYF.

This clonotype was observed many times. The gene calls are TRBV21-1 and TRBJ2-3; the table's D call TRBD2 went unverified against the DNA. TRBV21-1 constitutes a pseudogene. The CDR3 length is 16 residues. In DNA, the CDR3 is TGTGCCAGCAGCCCAAGAAAAGCGGGTTGCACAGATACGCAGTATTTT. Its translation is CASSPRKAGCTDTQYF.

This clonotype was seen repeatedly, ten times or more. The chain links TRBV5-6 to TRBJ2-2, with D perhaps TRBD2 (6 bases). With 0 bases removed from V and 3 bases from J, the gap between germline ends came to 9 bases. The CDR3 covers 15 residues. The V gene's germline CDR1 is SGHDT and CDR2 YYEEEE. CDR3 protein: CASSLGGEDTGELFF. CDR3 coding DNA: TGTGCCAGCAGCTTGGGGGGGGAAGACACCGGGGAGCTGTTTTTT.

V usage is TRBV7-6 and J usage is TRBJ1-1; 7 nucleotides align to TRBD1. This CDR3 has 15 amino acids. CDR1 is SGHVS and CDR2 is FNYEAQ in the germline V gene. The J segment lost 5 bases and the V segment lost 5 bases, leaving 11 bases of the junction unmatched. The CDR3, as DNA: TGTGCCAGCAGCAGCCCAGGGGGTCTGGGAACTGAAGCTTTCTTT. This codes for CASSSPGGLGTEAFF.

This clonotype was counted only a few times. The chain couples TRBV6-1 to TRBJ1-6; unclear D gene. The CDR3 has 14 residues. Germline assignment: CDR1 MNHNS and CDR2 SASEGT. Trimming pared 7 bases from V and 8 bases from J, leaving 15 bases between. CDR3 sequence reads: CASTGSSFDSPLHF. The CDR3 nucleotides read TGTGCCAGCACCGGATCCTCCTTTGATTCACCCCTCCACTTT.

This clonotype was seen repeatedly, ten times or more. V gene TRBV11-2 combines with J gene TRBJ2-7; TRBD1 matches 9 bases. Unmatched junction bases numbered 4, after V lost 5 bases and J lost 2 bases. There are 14 residues in the CDR3. Germline CDR1 is SGHAT and CDR2 is FQNNGV. CDR3 DNA sequence: TGTGCCAGCAGCCCTGGGGACAGGGCCTACGAGCAGTACTTC. Encoded protein: CASSPGDRAYEQYF.

V usage is TRBV5-1 and J usage is TRBJ2-1, with 11 bases lining up with TRBD1. This CDR3 region has 15 residues. V lost 1 base and J lost 13; bases outside the gene matches: 10. Germline assignment: CDR1 SGHRS and CDR2 YFSETQ. For the CDR3, the DNA is TGCGCCAGCAGCTTGACGGGGGGACAGGGGGTCCTACAGTTCTTC. Protein product: CASSLTGGQGVLQFF. The variable domain in full, with the rest retrieved from reference TRBV5-1 and TRBJ2-1, is KAGVTQTPRYLIKTRGQQVTLSCSPISGHRSVSWYQQTPGQGLQFLFEYFSETQRNKGNFPGRFSGRQFSNSRSEMNVSTLELGDSALYLCASSLTGGQGVLQFFGPGTRLTVL.

A few counts support this clonotype. The genes are TRBV6-1 and TRBJ2-1, with a possible D match to TRBD2 (6 bases). The CDR3 is 11 residues long. Germline V gene data show CDR1 as MNHNS and CDR2 as SASEGT. The V gene lost 10 bases and the J gene lost 4 bases, with 8 bases spanning the gap. The CDR3 DNA sequence: TGTGCCACCGGGACTTACAATGAGCAGTTCTTC. Amino acid sequence: CATGTYNEQFF.

This chain links TRBV5-6 with TRBJ2-1; 7 bases are shared with TRBD2. V lost 4 bases, J lost 7 bases, and 5 bases stayed unmatched. CDR3 length: 13 residues. The germline CDR1 and CDR2 sequences are SGHDT and YYEEEE. This CDR3 reads CASSPGLGNEQFF. DNA of the CDR3: TGTGCCAGCAGCCCAGGACTAGGAAATGAGCAGTTCTTC.

This clonotype was counted a few times. The V and J genes are TRBV5-6 and TRBJ2-3; no firm D call. The germline CDR1 and CDR2 sequences are SGHDT and YYEEEE. There are 16 residues in the CDR3. The ends were cut back, 2 bases at V and 0 bases at J, with 13 bases in the middle. The CDR3: CASSFGYSPSTDTQYF. The DNA for the CDR3 is TGTGCCAGCAGCTTTGGGTACAGTCCTAGCACAGATACGCAGTATTTT.

A few counts support this clonotype. The chain carries TRBV6-5 and TRBJ1-4; D remains unclear. The CDR3 covers 15 residues. The V gene lost 5 bases and the J gene lost 8 bases, with 18 bases spanning the gap. Germline-derived CDR1 and CDR2 are MNHEY and SVGAGI. Here the CDR3 DNA reads TGTGCCAGCAGTGTGGGCCCCAATCCGGGGGAAAAACTGTTTTTT. This codes for CASSVGPNPGEKLFF.

This clonotype was counted between two and nine times. The chain links TRBV7-2 to TRBJ2-3; TRBD2 matches 7 bases. The CDR3 runs to 12 residues. Germline V CDR1 and CDR2: SGHTA, FQGNSA. V lost 4 bases, J lost 5 bases, and 0 bases stayed unmatched. Here the CDR3 DNA reads TGTGCCAGCAGCTGGGGGGGAGATACGCAGTATTTT. It yields the protein CASSWGGDTQYF.

This clonotype was found a few times. J is TRBJ2-7 and V is TRBV6-1; D ambiguous. CDR1 is MNHNS and CDR2 is SASEGT in the germline V gene. This CDR3 spans 13 amino acids. The V gene lost 10 bases and the J gene lost 2 bases, with 15 bases spanning the gap. CDR3 residues: CATLVAGAYEQYF. The CDR3 DNA sequence: TGTGCCACGTTGGTGGCAGGAGCCTACGAGCAGTACTTC.

V usage is TRBV6-5 and J usage is TRBJ2-3; 14 positions agree with TRBD2. The junction had 19 bases not matched to a gene; V was cut back by 2 bases and J by 0 bases. Germline CDR1 MNHEY, CDR2 SVGAGI. The CDR3 runs to 23 residues. CDR3 in amino acids: CASSYRTPGTSGGLAASTDTQYF. CDR3 DNA sequence: TGTGCCAGCAGTTACCGTACTCCCGGGACTAGCGGGGGCCTCGCCGCGAGCACAGATACGCAGTATTTT.

This clonotype was seen at least ten times. Here the CDR3 reads CASSVDVEQFF. CDR3 coding DNA: TGTGCCAGCAGCGTAGATGTTGAGCAGTTCTTC. The chain is built from TRBV9 and TRBJ2-1; no firm D call. Germline V gene lookup returns CDR1 SGDLS and CDR2 YYNGEE. The CDR3 runs to 11 residues. Trimming left V 0 bases short and J 9 bases short, with 4 bases between.

This clonotype was detected many times. The rearrangement uses TRBV9 and TRBJ1-2, with a tentative D call TRBD1 (6 bases). Germline-derived CDR1 and CDR2 are SGDLS and YYNGEE. The CDR3 length is 14 residues. The V gene lost 2 bases and the J gene lost 2 bases, with 10 bases spanning the gap. The chain's CDR3 is CASSVSDSNYGYTF. CDR3 sequence (DNA): TGTGCCAGCAGCGTCTCGGACAGCAACTATGGCTACACCTTC.

The CDR3 DNA is TGTGCCAGCAGTTTATTTCTCCGGCCCAATCAGCCCCAGCATTTT. This gives the protein CASSLFLRPNQPQHF. The chain recombines TRBV28 with TRBJ1-5; unclear D gene. Per germline, CDR1 MDHEN and CDR2 SYDVKM. The ends were cut back, 1 base at V and 3 bases at J, with 10 bases in the middle. The CDR3 has 15 amino acids.

This clonotype turned up a few times. The V and J genes are TRBV7-9 and TRBJ2-1; 7 positions agree with TRBD2. This CDR3 region has 14 residues. Trimming removed 7 bases from V and 4 bases from J; junction bases left unmatched: 7. Germline CDR1 and CDR2: SEHNR and FQNEAQ (reference sequence). CDR3 loop: CASKPSGEYNEQFF. In DNA, the CDR3 is TGTGCCAGCAAGCCTAGCGGAGAGTACAATGAGCAGTTCTTC.

This clonotype was found a few times. CDR3 region: CASKPGTGGNYGYTF. DNA for the CDR3: TGTGCCAGCAAACCCGGGACAGGGGGCAACTATGGCTACACCTTC. The V and J genes are TRBV6-5 and TRBJ1-2; 12 bases line up with TRBD1. The germline CDR1 and CDR2 sequences are MNHEY and SVGAGI. Trimming took 7 bases from V and 2 from J; bases not matched to a gene: 5. The CDR3 runs 15 residues.

This clonotype was recorded at least ten times. The V gene is TRBV20-1, the J gene TRBJ2-7, with 12 nucleotides matching TRBD2. Trimming took 5 bases from V and 5 from J; bases not matched to a gene: 10. CDR3 length equals 15 residues. CDR1 DFQATT and CDR2 SNEGSKA come from the germline V gene (reference sequence). CDR3 coding DNA: TGCAGTGCTTATACTAGCGGGAGGAGAAGAAACGAGCAGTACTTC. It yields the protein CSAYTSGRRRNEQYF.

This clonotype was detected ten times or more. The V call is TRBV20-1, the J call TRBJ1-1; 7 nucleotides match TRBD1. V lost 0 bases and J lost 6; bases outside the gene matches: 16. The CDR3 sequence is 17 residues long. Germline-derived CDR1 and CDR2 are DFQATT and SNEGSKA (reference sequence). CDR3 region: CSARDPGQPKMLAEAFF. The CDR3 DNA sequence: TGCAGTGCTAGAGACCCGGGACAGCCGAAAATGCTAGCTGAAGCTTTCTTT.

The chain employs TRBV4-3 and TRBJ1-4; no clear D. The CDR3 has 13 residues. V shed 0 bases and J shed 6 bases, with 5 bases lying between them. The germline gives CDR1 LGHNA, CDR2 YSLEER. CDR3 coding DNA: TGCGCCAGCAGCCAAGAGTTGGATGAAAAACTGTTTTTT. Translating it yields CASSQELDEKLFF.